The T cell receptor beta chain under discussion was sequenced for a study of blood T cells in healthy people across ages. Study-level points and caveats: When set beside aged donors, long-lived donors presented more naive CD4+ cells and higher diversity.

The V segment lost 3 bases and the J segment 1 base; nucleotides outside the gene matches: 1. Germline V gene sequence: CDR1 DFQATT, CDR2 SNEGSKA (reference sequence). The CDR3 sequence is 13 residues long. A second PCR, run for roughly 7 to 11 cycles, used a sample-barcoded 5' primer plus a J-beta primer mix. TCRdb processed the 5' RACE reads anew with MiXCR; each CDR3 protein has one entry. The table lists fewer than 800,000 distinct CDR3 sequences, approximately 30% of them singletons. The sample holds many counts of this clonotype. What it binds is not known. The chain recombines TRBV20-1 with TRBJ2-3, with 7 nucleotides matching TRBD1. What was sequenced was blood. The origin of this receptor is a woman over 75 in good health. CDR3 DNA: TGCAGTGCTAGGGGGACAGGCACAGATACGCAGTATTTT. It yields the protein CSARGTGTDTQYF.